This TCR beta chain comes out of a study of blood T cell repertoires in COVID-19. For the study at large: Acute and convalescent COVID-19 samples came from the United States, Italy and Spain.

The data were produced by immunoSEQ multiplex PCR, yet TCRdb's version contains in-frame clones alone and is incomplete. Here the sample spans about 190,000 clones, 90% being singletons. This clone was seen a handful of times. The CDR3 length is 15 residues. Germline CDR1 SGHTA, CDR2 FQGTGA. J lost 7 bases, V lost 0 bases, and 4 bases had no gene match. The sequenced sample was peripheral blood. This receptor was identified in a man over 45 with acute or convalescent COVID-19. The genes are TRBV7-3 and TRBJ2-2; 8 bases align to TRBD1. The CDR3 reads CASSLTPQGVGELFF. The CDR3 DNA is TGTGCCAGCAGCTTAACCCCACAGGGGGTCGGGGAGCTGTTTTTT.